This T cell receptor beta chain was identified in a study of cytomegalovirus exposure and HLA in healthy donors (dated by TCRdb to between 2016 and 2019). Looking at the study overall: In an earlier analysis of about 560 of the donors, 250 to 300 Gb of sequence data and some 100 million unique TCR beta sequences from about 179 million T cells were reported. Approximately 300 gigabases of sequencing data and approximately 91 million unique TCR sequences made up an early release that covered around 640 HLA-typed donors. The genetic ancestry cluster associated with self-reported Caucasian donors included 81% of the 398 genotyped donors. The study aimed to test whether signatures of past pathogen exposure could be identified by cataloging public T cell receptors. The study used immunosequencing to profile the T cell repertoires of about 670 subjects and linked those repertoires to cytomegalovirus serostatus. A separate validation cohort of about 110 different subjects was used in addition to the approximately 610-subject first cohort. The study combined high-throughput TCR immunosequencing, statistical association of individual TCRs with disease status, and machine learning to predict cytomegalovirus infection status. A later analysis re-examined previously published TCR beta repertoires from over 500 donors and added high-resolution HLA genotyping to investigate patterns of TCR occurrence. In the later analysis, no new phenotypic data were used to find candidate immune exposures; instead, reliance was placed on TCR beta sequences and their occurrence across donors. An earlier analysis of 587 of the donors used high-throughput TCR beta sequencing to judge whether each TCR beta V gene segment behaved as functional or pseudogenic. Donor age, sex, ethnicity and CMV serostatus were compiled alongside the repertoire data. A later genetic analysis took genome-wide SNP genotypes for about three fifths of the 666 donors and used that subset as a discovery cohort. Every discovery cohort repertoire had been produced on one sequencing platform. HLA typing covered class I and class II loci at four-digit resolution. The number of donors typed differed by locus, with about 629-640 for A, B, C, DRB1 and DQB1, more than 500 for DQA1, 600 to 610 for DPA1, and roughly 450 for DPB1. Roughly five DR-DQ haplotypes were handled as single units for association and clustering because linkage in the cohort was strong. On average, 235,054 unique TCR beta nucleotide sequences were sequenced per donor among a few hundred genotyped donors of the cohort, with roughly 20% of those sequences being non-productive. The full study reports these points: In a later analysis, HLA-associated TCR beta chains were found to be more clonally expanded and to have lower generation probabilities than equally common non-associated chains. Specific HLA alleles were associated with 15,000 to 20,000 TCR beta sequences at a false discovery rate of 0.05 in a later analysis. V-gene and J-gene trimming of TCR beta chains was associated with a missense DCLRE1C variant in a later genetic analysis, and the association was replicated in an independent cohort. When HLA alleles, especially DR and DQ, strongly co-occurred, TCR associations were difficult to assign to individual alleles. A total of 150 to 200 TCR beta chains were listed by the study as associated with cytomegalovirus. A few of the identified cytomegalovirus-associated TCR beta chains were confirmed in vitro to be specific for cytomegalovirus antigens. This cohort had only TCR beta chains sequenced, and the lack of alpha or paired-chain data limited which features could be detected. HLA typing was unavailable for some donors at each locus, so association tests used only the typed subset. In a later genetic analysis, fewer N-insertions in productive TCRs were reported among donors in an Asian-associated ancestry cluster than the roughly 700-donor mean. It was suggested by the authors that the approach could potentially be generalized to other disease states and immunological phenotypes. Cytomegalovirus status was reported to be diagnosed by the classifier with high specificity and sensitivity in both the original and validation cohorts. Broadly in line with IMGT annotations, most TCR beta V segments showed up in productive rearrangements about 87% or about 30% of the time in an earlier analysis of 450 to 600 of the donors. In a later analysis, the rate of TCR association differed among HLA loci, with DRB1 alleles having the most associated TCRs and HLA-C alleles having the fewest. A further reported finding was that TCR beta sequences accurately predicted the HLA-A and HLA-B alleles for most subjects in the first cohort. Roughly uniform sequencing depth across donors was assumed in presence/absence analyses, although this assumption may not hold. Correlated functional status among segregating V segments might reflect linkage disequilibrium, but an unknown experimental factor could not be ruled out. The earlier analysis of about 600 of the donors excluded over 15 rarely observed V segments, including chromosome 9 orphons, because counts were too low. A cluster of highly shared sequence variants was judged likely to represent a technical artifact of the sequencing pipeline. Most TCR sequences were seen in very few donors, while some public TCRs were found in many individuals. CMV serostatus was the only immune exposure information available for the cohort. Several of the top co-occurrence clusters appeared to be linked to parvovirus B19, influenza, CMV and Epstein-Barr virus, according to a later analysis. In a later analysis, most CMV-associated TCR beta chains were found to appear HLA-restricted, with HLA associations seemingly driven largely by CMV exposure.

The cohort comprised hundreds of healthy bone marrow donors. All cohort members were sampled while nominally healthy, although unrecorded immune exposures were likely present. The donor tested CMV seropositive and was one of the 289 seropositive cohort members. A peripheral blood sample was collected from each donor, and TCR beta sequencing was performed on peripheral blood mononuclear cells. The Qiagen DNeasy Blood Extraction Kit was used to extract genomic DNA from the blood cell samples. Details on this clone: There is no known antigen for this receptor. No clone much larger than this one lies a single base away; base qualities are absent.

The receptor library was made with the immunoSEQ multiplex PCR assay. The multiplex PCR relied on a mix of 60 forward primers for TCR Vbeta segments and 13 reverse primers for TCR Jbeta segments. The CDR3 region of rearranged TCR beta genes was amplified from genomic DNA by a multiplex PCR assay. The amplified TCR beta libraries were sequenced on the Illumina HiSeq System as 87-base-pair reads. The study's own analysis went as follows. A later analysis tallied 70 million to 100 million unique TCR beta chains across the 660 or so repertoires, and about 10 million of those chains were shared by two or more donors. To remove PCR and sequencing errors, raw reads were error-corrected and collapsed into unique sequences using a nearest-neighbor algorithm that merged closely related sequences. Alignment of CDR3 sequences to IMGT reference sequences was used to assign V, D and J gene segments. For a sequence to be retained, a match of at least six nucleotides was required to both a V gene segment and a J gene segment. A rearrangement was called productive if the CDR3 had no stop codons and remained in frame with V and J, and every other rearrangement was called non-productive. CDR3 was defined by IMGT convention, running from the second conserved V-encoded cysteine to the conserved J-encoded phenylalanine. Sequences without an unambiguous match to a single V gene segment were excluded from the earlier analysis of over 500 of the donors. An earlier analysis of some 500 of the donors classified V segments as functional when productive rearrangements were above 56.7% and as segregating when the standard deviation between donors was above 5%. A statistical classification framework was built to diagnose cytomegalovirus status from the catalog of TCR beta chain sequences. V and J gene assignment, in a later analysis, came from comparing TCR nucleotide sequences with IMGT/GENE-DB human TR gene sequences. The TCRdist pipeline was used in a later analysis to assign CDR3 sequences and most-parsimonious VDJ recombination scenarios. In a later analysis, each TCR beta chain was defined by its CDR3 amino acid sequence together with its V-gene family, and reads lacking a unique V-gene family were excluded. As a way to deal with suspected cross-contamination and a sequencing artifact, a later analysis dropped 450 to 600 nucleotide sequences that were highly shared and had low generation probability. In a later analysis, a clonal expansion index was calculated for each public chain from normalized within-repertoire ranks of inferred template counts. In a later analysis, generation probabilities were computed with a VDJ recombination model fitted to out-of-frame rearrangements, and the resulting probabilities were checked against IGoR. In a later analysis, TCR-TCR, TCR-HLA and TCR-CMV co-occurrence was scored with hypergeometric tests, and a repertoire-size bias correction was applied to TCR pairs. False discovery rates were estimated in a later analysis by permuting HLA or CMV assignments 20 times. In a later analysis, co-occurring TCRs were grouped with DBSCAN, and TCRdist sequence similarity was added when clustering was performed within HLA-allele-positive subsets. For co-occurrence clustering, repertoires with fewer than 30,000 or more than 120,000 public chains were excluded, along with several repertoires with anomalous nucleotide sharing. Held by TCRdb, this immuneACCESS table contains in-frame sequences only and omits some clones. Under half of the omission traces to an unresolved V gene where checked; the cause of the rest is unknown. That table is the source of V, J and clone size, and D and trimming were worked out from the DNA. Recorded for this sample are over 120,000 clones; 70% to 80% of them occurred a single time. About 2.2% of the sample comes from the top ten.

Sequencing was carried out using PBMCs. The TCR was taken from a young woman in good health and CMV-seropositive.

The bases read TGTGCCAGCAGCTTAGCTCGGTTCTCTGGAAACACCATATATTTT. This translates into CASSLARFSGNTIYF. The V and J genes are TRBV11-2 and TRBJ1-3; no D gene call is confident. Including the terminal cysteine and phenylalanine, the CDR3 comprises 15 residues. Only the CDR3 part of the read is kept: 45 bases, read in frame from the first base. V lost 1 base and J lost 0 bases; the stretch between them is 7 bases long. Reading the germline V gene gives CDR1 SGHAT and CDR2 FQNNGV.